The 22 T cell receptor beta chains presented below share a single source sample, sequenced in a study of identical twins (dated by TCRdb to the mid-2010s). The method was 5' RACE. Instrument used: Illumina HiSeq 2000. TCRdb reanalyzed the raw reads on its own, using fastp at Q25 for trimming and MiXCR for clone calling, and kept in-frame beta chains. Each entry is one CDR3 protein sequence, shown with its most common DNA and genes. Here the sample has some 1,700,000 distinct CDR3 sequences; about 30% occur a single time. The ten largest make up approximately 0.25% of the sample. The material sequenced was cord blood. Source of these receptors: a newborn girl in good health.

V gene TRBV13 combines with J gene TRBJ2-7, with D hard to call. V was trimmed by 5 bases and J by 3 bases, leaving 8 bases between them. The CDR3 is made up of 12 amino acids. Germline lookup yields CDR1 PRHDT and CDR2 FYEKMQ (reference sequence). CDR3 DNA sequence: TGTGCCAGCAGCCCCTATCTCTACGAGCAGTACTTC. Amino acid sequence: CASSPYLYEQYF.

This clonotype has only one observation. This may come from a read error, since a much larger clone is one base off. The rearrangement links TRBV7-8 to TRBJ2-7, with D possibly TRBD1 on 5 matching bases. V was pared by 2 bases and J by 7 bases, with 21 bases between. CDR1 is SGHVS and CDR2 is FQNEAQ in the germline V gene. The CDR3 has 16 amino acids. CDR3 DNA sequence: TGTGCCAGCAGCTTAAAGGCTCGGCAGGGCCACAATGAGCAGTACTTC. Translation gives CASSLKARQGHNEQYF.

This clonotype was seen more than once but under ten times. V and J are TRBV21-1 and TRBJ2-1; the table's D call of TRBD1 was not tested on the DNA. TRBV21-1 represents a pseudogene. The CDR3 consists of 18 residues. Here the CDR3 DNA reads TGTGCCAGCAGCAATATCCTGTGGATTTTTTTATGTGGCTGTGAGCAGTTCTTC. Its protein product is CASSNILWIFLCGCEQFF.

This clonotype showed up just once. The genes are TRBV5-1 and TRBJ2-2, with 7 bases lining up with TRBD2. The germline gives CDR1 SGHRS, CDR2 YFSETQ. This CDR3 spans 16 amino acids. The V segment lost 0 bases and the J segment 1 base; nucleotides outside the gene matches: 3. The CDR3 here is CASSLEVAGNTGELFF. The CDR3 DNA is TGCGCCAGCAGCTTGGAGGTAGCGGGGAACACCGGGGAGCTGTTTTTT.

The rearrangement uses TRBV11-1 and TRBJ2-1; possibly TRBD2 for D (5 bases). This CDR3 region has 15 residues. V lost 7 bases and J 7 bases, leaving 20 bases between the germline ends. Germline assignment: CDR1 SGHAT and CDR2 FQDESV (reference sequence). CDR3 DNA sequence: TGTGCCAGCAACCAAGGTTCGGGGTTTAAGAATGAGCAGTTCTTC. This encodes CASNQGSGFKNEQFF.

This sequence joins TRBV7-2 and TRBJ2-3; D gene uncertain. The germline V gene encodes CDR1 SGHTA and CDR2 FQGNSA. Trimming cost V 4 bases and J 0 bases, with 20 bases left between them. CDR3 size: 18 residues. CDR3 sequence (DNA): TGTGCCAGCAGCTCTTTAGTGGGGTTCCGCCTAAGCACAGATACGCAGTATTTT. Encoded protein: CASSSLVGFRLSTDTQYF.

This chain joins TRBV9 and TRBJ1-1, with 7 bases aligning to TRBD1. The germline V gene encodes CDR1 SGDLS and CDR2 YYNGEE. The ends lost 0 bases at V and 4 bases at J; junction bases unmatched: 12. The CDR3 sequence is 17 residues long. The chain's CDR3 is CASSVGDSLFMSTEAFF. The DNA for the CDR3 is TGTGCCAGCAGCGTAGGGGACAGCCTTTTTATGAGCACTGAAGCTTTCTTT.

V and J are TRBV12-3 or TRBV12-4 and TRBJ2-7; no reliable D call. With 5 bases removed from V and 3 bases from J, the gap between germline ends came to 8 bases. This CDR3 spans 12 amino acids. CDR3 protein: CASSVQVYEQYF. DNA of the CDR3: TGTGCCAGCAGTGTACAAGTCTACGAGCAGTACTTC.

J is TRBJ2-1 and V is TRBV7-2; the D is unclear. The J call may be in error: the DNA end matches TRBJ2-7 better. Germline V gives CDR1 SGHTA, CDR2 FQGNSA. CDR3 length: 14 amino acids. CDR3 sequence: CASSSGIRFHEQYF. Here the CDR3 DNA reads TGTGCCAGCAGCTCTGGTATCAGGTTCCACGAGCAGTACTTC.

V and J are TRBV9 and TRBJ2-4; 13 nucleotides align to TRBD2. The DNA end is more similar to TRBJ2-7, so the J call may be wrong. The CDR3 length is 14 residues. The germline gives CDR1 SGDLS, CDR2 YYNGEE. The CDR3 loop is CASSAGTSGIEQYF. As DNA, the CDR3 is TGTGCCAGCAGCGCCGGGACTAGCGGGATCGAGCAGTACTTC.

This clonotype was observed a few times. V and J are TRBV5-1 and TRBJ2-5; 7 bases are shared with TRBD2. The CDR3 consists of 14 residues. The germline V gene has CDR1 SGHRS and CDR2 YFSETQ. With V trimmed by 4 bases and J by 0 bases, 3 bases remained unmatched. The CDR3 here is CASSQTSHQETQYF. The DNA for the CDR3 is TGCGCCAGCAGCCAGACTAGCCACCAAGAGACCCAGTACTTC. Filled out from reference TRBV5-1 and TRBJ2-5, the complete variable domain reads KAGVTQTPRYLIKTRGQQVTLSCSPISGHRSVSWYQQTPGQGLQFLFEYFSETQRNKGNFPGRFSGRQFSNSRSEMNVSTLELGDSALYLCASSQTSHQETQYFGPGTRLLVL.

The CDR3 nucleotides are TGCAGCGTTGTCTTGAGGAACACCGGGGAGCTGTTTTTT. This codes for CSVVLRNTGELFF. The rearrangement uses TRBV29-1 and TRBJ2-2; D is uncertain. Germline CDR1 SQVTM, CDR2 ANQGSEA. Trimming left V 4 bases short and J 1 base short, with 7 bases between. This CDR3 is 13 amino acids long.

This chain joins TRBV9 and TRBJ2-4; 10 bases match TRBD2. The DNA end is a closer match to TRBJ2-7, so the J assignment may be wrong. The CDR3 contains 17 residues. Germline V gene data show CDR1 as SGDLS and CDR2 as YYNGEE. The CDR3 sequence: CASSVGSSGGPPYEQYF. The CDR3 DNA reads TGTGCCAGCAGCGTAGGGTCTAGCGGGGGTCCTCCCTACGAGCAGTACTTC.

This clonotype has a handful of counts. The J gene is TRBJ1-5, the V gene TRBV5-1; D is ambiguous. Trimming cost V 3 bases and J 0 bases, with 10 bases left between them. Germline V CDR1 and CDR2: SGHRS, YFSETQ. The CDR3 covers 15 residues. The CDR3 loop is CASSSAGNSNQPQHF. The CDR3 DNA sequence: TGCGCCAGCAGCTCGGCGGGCAATAGCAATCAGCCCCAGCATTTT.

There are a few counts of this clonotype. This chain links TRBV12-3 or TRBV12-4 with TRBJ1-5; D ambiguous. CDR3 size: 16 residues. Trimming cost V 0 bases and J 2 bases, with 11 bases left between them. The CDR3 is CASSLARQAGNQPQHF. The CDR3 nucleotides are TGTGCCAGCAGTTTAGCGCGGCAGGCTGGCAATCAGCCCCAGCATTTT.

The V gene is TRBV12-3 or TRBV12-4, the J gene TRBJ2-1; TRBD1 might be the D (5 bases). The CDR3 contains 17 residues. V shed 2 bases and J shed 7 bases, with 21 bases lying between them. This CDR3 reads CASSLSRSVTAQNEQFF. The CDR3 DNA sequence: TGTGCCAGCAGTTTATCCCGGTCTGTGACAGCGCAAAATGAGCAGTTCTTC.

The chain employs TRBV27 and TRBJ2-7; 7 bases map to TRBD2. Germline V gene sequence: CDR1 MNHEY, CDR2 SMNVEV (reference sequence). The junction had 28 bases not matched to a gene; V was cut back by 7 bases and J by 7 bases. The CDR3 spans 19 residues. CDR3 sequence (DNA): TGTGCCAGCAATAGAGCGGCTAGCGGCCTCCTGCCATCCTACAATGAGCAGTACTTC. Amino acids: CASNRAASGLLPSYNEQYF.

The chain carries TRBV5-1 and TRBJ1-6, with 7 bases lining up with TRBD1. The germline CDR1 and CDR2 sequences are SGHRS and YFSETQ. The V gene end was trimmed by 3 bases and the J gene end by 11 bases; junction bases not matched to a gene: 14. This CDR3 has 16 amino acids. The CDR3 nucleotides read TGCGCCAGCAGCTCGAGGGGGCCCGGGGCTGTTCCACCCCTCCACTTT. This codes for CASSSRGPGAVPPLHF.

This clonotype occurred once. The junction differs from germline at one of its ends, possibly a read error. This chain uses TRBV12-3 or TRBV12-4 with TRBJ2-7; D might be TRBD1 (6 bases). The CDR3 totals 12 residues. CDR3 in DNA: TGTGCCAGCAGCTCCAGGGGCTACGAGCAGTCCTTC. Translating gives CASSSRGYEQSF.

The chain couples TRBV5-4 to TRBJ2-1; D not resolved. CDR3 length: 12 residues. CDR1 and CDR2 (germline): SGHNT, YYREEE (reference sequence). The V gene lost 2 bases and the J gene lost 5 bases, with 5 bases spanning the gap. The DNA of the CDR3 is TGTGCCAGCAGCTTCGATCACAATGAGCAGTTCTTC. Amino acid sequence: CASSFDHNEQFF.

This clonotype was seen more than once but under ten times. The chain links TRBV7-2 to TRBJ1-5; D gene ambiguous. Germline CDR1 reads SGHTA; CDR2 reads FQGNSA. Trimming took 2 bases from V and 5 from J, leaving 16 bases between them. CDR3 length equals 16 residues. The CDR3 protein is CASSLSAGNVHQPQHF. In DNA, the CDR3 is TGTGCCAGCAGCTTATCCGCCGGGAACGTCCATCAGCCCCAGCATTTT.

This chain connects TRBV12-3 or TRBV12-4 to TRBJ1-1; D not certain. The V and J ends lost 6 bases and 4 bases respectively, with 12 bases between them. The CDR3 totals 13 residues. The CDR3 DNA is TGTGCCAGCAGACAACAGCGAGGCACTGAAGCTTTCTTT. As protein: CASRQQRGTEAFF.